The sample holds one count of the clone carrying this TCR beta chain. The antigen remains undetermined. The CDR3 consists of 13 residues. With 3 bases clipped from V and 4 bases from J, the junction kept 3 bases outside the gene matches. Germline V gene sequence: CDR1 SEHNR, CDR2 FQNEAQ (reference sequence). This sample stems from a study of PD-1 blockade in classical Hodgkin lymphoma. The time point was: cycle 4 day 1 (C4D1), after 6 weeks of nivolumab. Every patient relapsed after autologous stem cell transplantation, and brentuximab vedotin exposure varied. The method was immunoSEQ multiplex PCR; TCRdb's version includes in-frame clones alone and lacks a portion of them. Of fewer than 95,000 clones in the sample, more than 80% are singletons; the top ten hold about a sixth. The study's findings and limits: There remain no defined causes for the repertoire differences, which possibly reflect disease activity or prior therapy. It was reported that newly diagnosed patients had less baseline TCR diversity than healthy donors. By C4D1, CD4+ diversity increased significantly, especially in complete responders.

The source material was peripheral blood mononuclear cells (PBMCs), sampled before the fourth cycle of nivolumab. The chain couples TRBV7-9 to TRBJ2-7; 7 nucleotides line up with TRBD1. The TCR was taken from a human donor with classical Hodgkin lymphoma. CDR3: CASSFRDSYEQYF. The CDR3 bases are TGTGCCAGCAGCTTCCGGGACAGTTACGAGCAGTACTTC.